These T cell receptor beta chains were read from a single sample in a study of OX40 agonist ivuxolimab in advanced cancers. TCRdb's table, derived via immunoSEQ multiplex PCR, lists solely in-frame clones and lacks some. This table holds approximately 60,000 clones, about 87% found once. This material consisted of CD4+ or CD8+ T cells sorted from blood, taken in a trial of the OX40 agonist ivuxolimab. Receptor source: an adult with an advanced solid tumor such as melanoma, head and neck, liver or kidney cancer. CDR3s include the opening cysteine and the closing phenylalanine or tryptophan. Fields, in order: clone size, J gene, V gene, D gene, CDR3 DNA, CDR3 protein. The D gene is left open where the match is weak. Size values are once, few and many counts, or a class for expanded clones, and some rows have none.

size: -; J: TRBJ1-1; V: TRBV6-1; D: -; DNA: TGTGCCAGCAGTGCGCCAAGTGGGGGGACGGGCACTGAAGCTTTCTTT; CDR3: CASSAPSGGTGTEAFF
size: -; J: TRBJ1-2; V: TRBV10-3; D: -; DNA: TGTGCCATCAGTGAGTCGGCGGGGAGTTTCTATGGCTACACCTTC; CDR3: CAISESAGSFYGYTF
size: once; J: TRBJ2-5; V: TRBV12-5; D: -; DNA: TGTGCTAGTGCCAGAGCGGCCCAAGAGACCCAGTACTTC; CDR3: CASARAAQETQYF
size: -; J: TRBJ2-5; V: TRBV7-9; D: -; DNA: TGTGCCAGCAGCTTACGGCTGACTCAAGAGACCCAGTACTTC; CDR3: CASSLRLTQETQYF
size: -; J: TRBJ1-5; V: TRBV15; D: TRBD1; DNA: TGTGCCACCAGCACACCGGACAGGCCGGACCAGCCCCAGCATTTT; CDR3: CATSTPDRPDQPQHF
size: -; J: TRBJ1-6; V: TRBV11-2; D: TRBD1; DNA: TGTGCCAGCAGCTTAACCTTGACAGGGGCGTACTATAATTCACCCCTCCACTTT; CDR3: CASSLTLTGAYYNSPLHF
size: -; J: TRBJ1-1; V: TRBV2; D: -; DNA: TGTGCCAGCAGTTCACAGGGACAGAACACTGAAGCTTTCTTT; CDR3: CASSSQGQNTEAFF
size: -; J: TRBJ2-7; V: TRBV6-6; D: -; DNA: TGTGCCAGCAGTTTTCCTCAATCTGGACTTCTAAACGAGCAGTACTTC; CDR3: CASSFPQSGLLNEQYF
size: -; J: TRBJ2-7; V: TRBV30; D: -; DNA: TGTGCCTGGAGTTTACACTTCTACGAGCAGTACTTC; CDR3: CAWSLHFYEQYF
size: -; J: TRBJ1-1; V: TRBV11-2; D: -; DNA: TGTGCCAGCAGCGTCCCCCCGGCCAGGACAGCTCTGAACACTGAAGCTTTCTTT; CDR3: CASSVPPARTALNTEAFF
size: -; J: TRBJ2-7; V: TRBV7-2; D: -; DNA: TGTGCCAGCAGCTTAGCGAGGGGGGGCGCCTCCTACGAGCAGTACTTC; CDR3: CASSLARGGASYEQYF
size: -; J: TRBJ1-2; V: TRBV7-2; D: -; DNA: TGTGCCAGCAGCTTAGGTACAGGGAAATTCTCCGGCTACACCTTC; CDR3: CASSLGTGKFSGYTF
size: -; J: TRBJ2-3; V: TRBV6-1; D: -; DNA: TGTGCCAGCAACAGAGAGGGAACAGATACGCAGTATTTT; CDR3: CASNREGTDTQYF
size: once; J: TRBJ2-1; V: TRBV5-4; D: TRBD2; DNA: TGTGCCAGCAGCTCAACTAGCGGGGGGGCGTCTTTTAGGTTCTTC; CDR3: CASSSTSGGASFRFF
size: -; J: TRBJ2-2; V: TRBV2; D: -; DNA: TGTGCCAGCAATGGAGGGGTTACCGGGGAGCTGTTTTTT; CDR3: CASNGGVTGELFF
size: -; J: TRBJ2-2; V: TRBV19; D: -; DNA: TGTGCCAGTAGTATGGGGCCCCAGGTCGGGGAGCTGTTTTTT; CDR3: CASSMGPQVGELFF
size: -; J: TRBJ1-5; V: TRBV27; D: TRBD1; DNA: TGTGCCAGCAGTTTAACCCGCCAGACAGGGAAGGGGAATCAGCCCCAGCATTTT; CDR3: CASSLTRQTGKGNQPQHF
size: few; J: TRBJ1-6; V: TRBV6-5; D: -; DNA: TGTGCCAGCAGTTCCAAGGGTAATAATTCACCCCTCCACTTT; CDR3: CASSSKGNNSPLHF
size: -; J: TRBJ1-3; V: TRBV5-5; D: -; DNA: TGTGCCAGCAGCCATTCCGGGGGTGAGGAAAACACCATATATTTT; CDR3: CASSHSGGEENTIYF
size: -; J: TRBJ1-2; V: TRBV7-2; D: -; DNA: TGTGCCAGCAGCCCAGGGGTGCAGGTCGGTGGCTACACCTTC; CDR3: CASSPGVQVGGYTF
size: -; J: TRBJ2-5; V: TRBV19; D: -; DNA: TGTGCCAGTAGTCGGGTCGGGGACCTGAAGACCCAGTACTTC; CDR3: CASSRVGDLKTQYF
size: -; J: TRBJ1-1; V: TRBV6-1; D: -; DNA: TGTGCCAGCAGTCAAGGGGGGGTAGCTTTCTTT; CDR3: CASSQGGVAFF
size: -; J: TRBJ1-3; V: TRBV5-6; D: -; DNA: TGTGCCAGCAGCTTGAGGGGGGCTGGAAACACCATATATTTT; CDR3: CASSLRGAGNTIYF
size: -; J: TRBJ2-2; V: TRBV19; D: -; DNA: TGTGCCAGTAGTATTCACACCGGGGAGCTGTTTTTT; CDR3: CASSIHTGELFF
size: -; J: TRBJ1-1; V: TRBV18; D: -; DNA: TGTGCCAGCTCACCGAGGGCCCGGGGGAAGAACACTGAAGCTTTCTTT; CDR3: CASSPRARGKNTEAFF
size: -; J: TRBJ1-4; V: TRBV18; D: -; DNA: TGTGCCAGCTCACACCGGGCGGAAAAACTGTTTTTT; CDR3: CASSHRAEKLFF
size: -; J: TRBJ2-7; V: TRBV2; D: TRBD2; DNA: TGTGCCAGCTCTTACAGAGTAGCGGGAGGGCCGGGCCTCGAGCAGTACTTC; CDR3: CASSYRVAGGPGLEQYF
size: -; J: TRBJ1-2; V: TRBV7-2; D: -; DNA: TGTGCCAGCAGCCCTAGCTATGGCTACACCTTC; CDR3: CASSPSYGYTF
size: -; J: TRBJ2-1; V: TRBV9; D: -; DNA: TGTGCCAGCAGCGTAGAGGGCAGGCGCTCCTACAATGAGCAGTTCTTC; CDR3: CASSVEGRRSYNEQFF
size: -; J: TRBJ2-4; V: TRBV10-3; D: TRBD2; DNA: TGTGCCACCAAGGACCGGGGGGACATTCAGTACTTC; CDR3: CATKDRGDIQYF
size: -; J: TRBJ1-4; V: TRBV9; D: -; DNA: TGTGCCAGCAGCGTAGGTGTGACAGTCGGTGAAAAACTGTTTTTT; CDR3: CASSVGVTVGEKLFF
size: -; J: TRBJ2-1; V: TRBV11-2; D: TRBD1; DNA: TGTGCCAGCAGCTTAGGGGACAGGGGTTCTGGACAGTTCTTC; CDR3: CASSLGDRGSGQFF
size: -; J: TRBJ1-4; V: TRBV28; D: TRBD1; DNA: TGTGCCAGCAGTTTGGCCCCAGGGGACAGAAGGGAAAAACTGTTTTTT; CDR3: CASSLAPGDRREKLFF
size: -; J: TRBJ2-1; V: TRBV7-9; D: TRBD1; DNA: TGTGCCAGTTCGACAGGGAGTGATCATAATGAGCAGTTCTTC; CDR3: CASSTGSDHNEQFF
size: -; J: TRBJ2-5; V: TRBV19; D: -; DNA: TGTGCCAGTAGTATAGACCATCGCAAAGAGACCCAGTACTTC; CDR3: CASSIDHRKETQYF
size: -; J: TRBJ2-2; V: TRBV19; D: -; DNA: TGTGCCAGTAGTGACGGAGGGCATTTAACCGGGGAGCTGTTTTTT; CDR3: CASSDGGHLTGELFF
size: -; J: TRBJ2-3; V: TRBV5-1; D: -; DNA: TGCGCCAGCAGCTTGGCTACGGGAGCTATTGGAGATACGCAGTATTTT; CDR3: CASSLATGAIGDTQYF
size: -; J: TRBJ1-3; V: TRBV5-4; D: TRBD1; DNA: TGTGCCAGCAGCTTTCCGGGACAGGAGGTCTGGTATTTT; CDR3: CASSFPGQEVWYF
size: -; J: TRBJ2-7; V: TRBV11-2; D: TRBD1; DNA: TGTGCCAGCAGCCGGAGGCTTTATGGGACAGGAGACGAGCAGTACTTC; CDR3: CASSRRLYGTGDEQYF
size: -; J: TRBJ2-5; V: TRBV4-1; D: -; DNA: TGCGCCAGCAGCTTTGGGTCGAGGGGGGCGGGGGAGACCCAGTACTTC; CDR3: CASSFGSRGAGETQYF
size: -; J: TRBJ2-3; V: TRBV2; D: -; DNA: TGTGCCAGCAAACAGAGCACAGATACGCAGTATTTT; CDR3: CASKQSTDTQYF
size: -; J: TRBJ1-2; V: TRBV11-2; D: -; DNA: TGTGCCAGCAGCTTAGGAGGTGGCTACACCTTC; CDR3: CASSLGGGYTF
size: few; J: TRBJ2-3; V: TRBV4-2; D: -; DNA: TGTGCCAGCAGCCAAGACTGGAGCACAGATACGCAGTATTTT; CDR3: CASSQDWSTDTQYF
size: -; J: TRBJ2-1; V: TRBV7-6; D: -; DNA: TGTGCCAGCAGAAATAGTGTCGGGGGCAATGAGCAGTTCTTC; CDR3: CASRNSVGGNEQFF
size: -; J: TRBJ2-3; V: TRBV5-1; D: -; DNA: TGCGCCAGCAGCTGGGGGGCTAGCACAGATACGCAGTATTTT; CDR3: CASSWGASTDTQYF
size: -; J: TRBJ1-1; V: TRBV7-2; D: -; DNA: TGTGCCAGCAGCTTAGGAGGGTCCACTGAAGCTTTCTTT; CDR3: CASSLGGSTEAFF
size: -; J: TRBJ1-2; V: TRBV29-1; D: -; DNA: TGCAGCGCTACCCAGGGGAAGGATGGCTACACCTTC; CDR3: CSATQGKDGYTF
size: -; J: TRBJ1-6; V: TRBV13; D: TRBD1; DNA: TGTGCCAGCACCATTAGGCCAGGGACAGGGGCTCCGAATTCACCCCTCCACTTT; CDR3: CASTIRPGTGAPNSPLHF
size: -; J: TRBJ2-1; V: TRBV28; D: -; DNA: TGTGCCAGCAGCCCTGGAGGGGGGCATATACCTGAGCAGTTCTTC; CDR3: CASSPGGGHIPEQFF